These T cell receptor beta chains were read from a single sample in a study of identical twins. TCRdb fed the 5' RACE reads into MiXCR, producing one record per CDR3 protein. The data show roughly 500,000 distinct CDR3 sequences, roughly a fifth seen once. The data also belong to a second study, concerning T cells expressing NK-cell markers.

Sequencing used CD4+ T cells sorted from blood. The origin of the receptors is a woman in her late teens or twenties in good health. Both conserved end residues are part of each CDR3. Fields, in order: clone size, V gene, J gene, D gene, CDR3 protein, CDR3 DNA. The D gene is left open where the match is weak. Expanded clones are given a class, and other clones once, few, many or no size at all.

>many|TRBV20-1|TRBJ2-3|-
CSARGGLAADTQYF
TGCAGTGCTAGAGGGGGGCTAGCGGCAGATACGCAGTATTTT
>few|TRBV4-3|TRBJ2-1|-
CASSQDEARTNLYNEQFF
TGCGCCAGCAGCCAAGATGAAGCACGCACAAATTTGTACAATGAGCAGTTCTTC
>-|TRBV13|TRBJ2-1|TRBD2
CASSLWAGDEQFF
TGTGCCAGCAGCTTATGGGCGGGAGATGAGCAGTTCTTC
>few|TRBV7-8|TRBJ1-2|-
CASSLTLLYGYTF
TGTGCCAGCAGCTTAACACTGCTCTATGGCTACACCTTC
>many|TRBV29-1|TRBJ2-1|-
CSAGHVGATYEQFF
TGCAGCGCCGGACACGTGGGGGCCACATATGAGCAGTTCTTC
>-|TRBV25-1|TRBJ2-2|-
CASRKTGAGELFF
TGTGCCAGCAGAAAGACAGGCGCCGGGGAGCTGTTTTTT
>-|TRBV5-1|TRBJ1-2|-
CASSLEYLDGYTF
TGCGCCAGCAGCCTTGAATATCTTGATGGCTACACCTTC
>-|TRBV2|TRBJ2-1|TRBD2
CASSDSGGNNEQFF
TGTGCCAGCAGTGACAGCGGGGGTAACAATGAGCAGTTCTTC
>few|TRBV20-1|TRBJ2-3|-
CSARFGTSTDTQYF
TGCAGTGCTCGGTTCGGGACTAGCACAGATACGCAGTATTTT
>-|TRBV2|TRBJ1-2|-
CASSDHRVDGYTF
TGTGCCAGCAGTGACCACAGGGTGGATGGCTACACCTTC
>few|TRBV5-6|TRBJ2-5|-
CASSRRENQYF
TGTGCCAGCAGCCGTCGAGAGAACCAGTACTTC
>-|TRBV7-2|TRBJ2-4|-
CASRQYGGGANIQYF
TGTGCCAGCAGACAGTATGGGGGGGGCGCGAACATTCAGTACTTC
>-|TRBV7-6|TRBJ2-7|TRBD1
CASSLGQGGEQYF
TGCGCCAGCAGCTTGGGACAGGGAGGCGAGCAGTACTTC
>few|TRBV10-2|TRBJ2-6|-
CASQGANVLTF
TGCGCCAGCCAGGGGGCCAACGTCCTGACTTTC